This entry features one T cell receptor beta chain sequence. Its specificity is not known. The table came from immunoSEQ multiplex PCR; TCRdb's copy has only in-frame clones and leaves some out. The sample records some 30,000 clones, more than 75% being singletons. The data are from a study of CD4 T cells in relation to SARS-CoV-2 and coronaviruses. Study at large: TCR beta CDR3s were sequenced after approximately 11-day antigen culture of PBMCs. Patient ages ranged from roughly 20 to 72, median 38. Overall study findings and caveats: Culture-expanded clones reflect memory recall rather than primary priming during culture. About 64% of donors had memory CD4+ clonotypes crossrecognizing SARS-CoV-2 and common cold coronavirus spike.

The V gene's germline CDR1 is SGHVS and CDR2 FQNEAQ. This CDR3 has 15 amino acids. The V gene end was trimmed by 5 bases and the J gene end by 4 bases; junction bases not matched to a gene: 8. The clonotype originates from an adult with COVID-19. The specimen sequenced was memory CD4+ T cells from PBMCs, cultured in vitro. V usage is TRBV7-8 and J usage is TRBJ1-5; 7 nucleotides agree with TRBD1. CDR3 coding DNA: TGTGCCAGCAGCCTCGGACAGGCTCTAAATCAGCCCCAGCATTTT. This gives the protein CASSLGQALNQPQHF. Full variable domain (rest looked up from reference TRBV7-8 and TRBJ1-5): GAGVSQSPRYKVAKRGQDVALRCDPISGHVSLFWYQQALGQGPEFLTYFQNEAQLDKSGLPSDRFFAERPEGSVSTLKIQRTQQEDSAVYLCASSLGQALNQPQHFGDGTRLSIL.